The rows below give T cell receptor beta chains drawn from one sample of a study of cytomegalovirus exposure and HLA in healthy donors. TCRdb's copy holds only in-frame clones and misses some; the assay was immunoSEQ multiplex PCR. The sample has over 150,000 clones; about 84% are singletons. What was sequenced was PBMCs. The receptors originated from a man between 18 and 35 years old in good health and CMV-seronegative. Each CDR3 is given without its conserved first and last residue.

j_gene | v_gene | CDR3aa
TRBJ2-7 | TRBV7-2 | ASSLGTEYEQY
TRBJ1-2 | TRBV7-9 | ASSELQGTGVGYT
TRBJ2-7 | TRBV28 | ASSSIKGQDTYEQY
TRBJ1-1 | TRBV9 | ASSLLTGNTEAF
TRBJ1-1 | TRBV4-1 | ASSHDGRTEAF
TRBJ2-3 | TRBV19 | ASSASGGGSTDTQY
TRBJ2-5 | TRBV11-3 | ASSVGGKETQY
TRBJ1-3 | TRBV7-2 | ASSSDRGSGNTIY
TRBJ2-5 | TRBV7-3 | ASSPRTSGAGEQY
TRBJ2-1 | TRBV5-1 | ASSLGTSGRITYNEQF
TRBJ2-2 | TRBV11-2 | ASRKTGENTGELF
TRBJ1-5 | TRBV6-6 | ASSAVQRSDQPQH
TRBJ2-1 | TRBV11-3 | ASSLVGTSNEQF
TRBJ2-1 | TRBV28 | ASRGMLNEQF
TRBJ1-1 | TRBV10-2 | ASTALGTTNTEAF
TRBJ2-6 | TRBV6-6 | ASSQTGPGANVLT
TRBJ1-2 | TRBV11-1 | ASSPRAGLNYGYT
TRBJ2-3 | TRBV10-3 | ATQVGLLLSTDTQY
. | TRBV28 | ASSLPTTGTYEQY
TRBJ2-3 | TRBV10-1 | ASSPPGLSSDTQY
TRBJ2-7 | TRBV10-3 | AIKGTEDSREQY
TRBJ1-5 | TRBV11-2 | ASSFRSNQPQH
TRBJ1-1 | TRBV15 | ATSRDLVGQPEAF
TRBJ1-5 | TRBV6-5 | ASSYDQWANQPQH
TRBJ2-1 | TRBV6-4 | ASRGGEYAEQF
TRBJ1-1 | TRBV18 | ASSPNSGLMNTEAF
TRBJ2-4 | TRBV29-1 | SVATLLAGTKNIQY
TRBJ2-1 | TRBV19 | ASRLAGGFYNEQF
TRBJ2-7 | TRBV9 | ASSPDSMHIYEQY
TRBJ2-6 | TRBV6-5 | ASSYAPGTGANVLT
TRBJ2-1 | TRBV2 | ASTILTRDNEQF
TRBJ2-5 | TRBV4-3 | ASSLRAGKETQY
TRBJ2-1 | TRBV14 | ASSPGGRGYEQF
TRBJ2-5 | TRBV6-5 | ASSSWEGDQETQY
TRBJ1-4 | TRBV27 | ASTGGLANEKLF
TRBJ2-7 | TRBV28 | ASSEMIEPFTYEQY
TRBJ1-1 | TRBV27 | ASSLTGAHVEAF
TRBJ2-2 | TRBV7-3 | ASSLTSNSPHTGELF